This T cell receptor (beta chain) comes out of a study of OX40 agonist ivuxolimab in advanced cancers. CDR1 MNHEY and CDR2 SMNVEV come from the germline V gene (reference sequence). The length of the CDR3 is 15 residues. Trimming removed 6 bases at V and 0 bases at J, with 12 bases between. On this clone: The same CDR3 is also encoded by other DNA sequences in this sample.

This table comes from immunoSEQ multiplex PCR, and its TCRdb copy is limited to in-frame clones, with some not included. The data contain about 26,000 clones, 79% of them seen just once; the ten biggest clones take up about 25%. V usage is TRBV27 and J usage is TRBJ2-1; D not resolved. The starting material was CD4+ or CD8+ T cells sorted from blood, obtained in a trial of the OX40 agonist ivuxolimab. The receptor was derived from an adult with an advanced solid tumor such as melanoma, head and neck, liver or kidney cancer. CDR3: CASSPDRSSYNEQFF. The CDR3 nucleotides read TGTGCCAGCAGCCCTGACCGTAGCTCCTACAATGAGCAGTTCTTC.